These 2 T cell receptor beta chains were sequenced from one sample in a study of radiotherapy plus CTLA-4 blockade in lung cancer (dated by TCRdb to the late 2010s). Library preparation used the immunoSEQ multiplex PCR assay. As stored in TCRdb, this immuneACCESS dataset retains in-frame rearrangements with V and J assigned. A fraction of the clones does not appear; measured against another copy, unresolved V genes explain less than half of the discrepancy, and the remainder lacks a known reason. In all, the sample holds about 98,000 clones, and approximately 78% of those were seen once. In total, the top ten clones hold roughly 3.5% of the sample. Source: peripheral blood, taken from a patient treated with radiotherapy plus ipilimumab. The receptors were sampled from a human donor with non-small cell lung cancer who had a partial response to radiotherapy plus ipilimumab.

This clone was detected only a few times. The V and J genes are TRBV28 and TRBJ2-1; D is unresolved. The germline V and J ends were trimmed by 8 bases and 0 bases, with 11 bases remaining between them. The CDR3 runs to 14 residues. Germline V gives CDR1 MDHEN, CDR2 SYDVKM. Here the CDR3 reads CASLAYGSYNEQFF. CDR3 in DNA: TGTGCCAGCTTAGCCTACGGCTCCTACAATGAGCAGTTCTTC.

The V and J genes are TRBV28 and TRBJ2-7; possibly TRBD1 for D (6 bases). The CDR3 has 14 amino acids. Germline V gene data show CDR1 as MDHEN and CDR2 as SYDVKM. Between the trimmed V and J ends, which lost 6 bases and 5 bases, there was a span of 17 bases. The CDR3 DNA sequence: TGTGCCAGCAGCCCTGCAGGGGCGATCGACGAGCAGTACTTC. It is translated as CASSPAGAIDEQYF.